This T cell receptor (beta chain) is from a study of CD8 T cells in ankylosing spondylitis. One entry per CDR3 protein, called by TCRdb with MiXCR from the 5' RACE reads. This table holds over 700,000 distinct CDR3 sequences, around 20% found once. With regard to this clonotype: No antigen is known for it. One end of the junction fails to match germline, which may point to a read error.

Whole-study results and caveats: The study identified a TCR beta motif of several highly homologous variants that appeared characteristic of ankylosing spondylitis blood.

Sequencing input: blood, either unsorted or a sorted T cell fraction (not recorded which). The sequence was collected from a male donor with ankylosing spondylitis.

The DNA for the CDR3 is TGCGCCAGCAGGTTGGTGGGGACCTCCCCAAGCTCCTACAATGAGCAGTTCTTC. It encodes CASRLVGTSPSSYNEQFF. This chain joins TRBV5-1 and TRBJ2-1; D is perhaps TRBD1 or TRBD2 (5 bases each). The CDR3 runs to 18 residues. Looked up from germline, CDR1 is SGHRS and CDR2 is YFSETQ.